Below, 26 T cell receptor beta chains from the same sample are listed, as sequenced in a study of T cell responses to AZD1222 COVID-19 vaccine. Generated by immunoSEQ multiplex PCR, the TCRdb table keeps only in-frame clones and is missing some. The sample yields about 50,000 clones, 70% to 80% seen once. The input for sequencing was peripheral blood, taken on day 0 of AZD1222 vaccination. The receptors shown here come from an adult in good health.

In its sample, this clone was seen once. The rearrangement joins TRBV5-1 to TRBJ2-5, with TRBD2 matching over 11 bases. The trim removed 2 bases at V and 1 base at J, leaving 1 base unmatched. Germline loops: CDR1 SGHRS, CDR2 YFSETQ. The CDR3 has 15 amino acids. This CDR3 is CASSFSGGAQETQYF. The CDR3 nucleotides are TGCGCCAGCAGCTTTAGCGGGGGGGCCCAAGAGACCCAGTACTTC.

The V call is TRBV11-2, the J call TRBJ1-1; D may be TRBD1 (6 bases). This CDR3 has 15 residues. The germline gives CDR1 SGHAT, CDR2 FQNNGV. V was trimmed by 5 bases and J by 0 bases, leaving 13 bases between them. The CDR3 is CASSLFTGLNTEAFF. Here the CDR3 DNA reads TGTGCCAGCAGCCTTTTTACAGGGTTGAACACTGAAGCTTTCTTT.

The chain recombines TRBV5-6 with TRBJ2-3; D uncertain. The V gene lost 0 bases and the J gene lost 4 bases, with 0 bases spanning the gap. The CDR3 covers 11 residues. The germline V gene encodes CDR1 SGHDT and CDR2 YYEEEE. The CDR3 sequence is CASSLADTQYF. CDR3 in DNA: TGTGCCAGCAGCTTGGCAGATACGCAGTATTTT.

Here the CDR3 reads CASSLPGASEQYF. The CDR3 DNA sequence: TGTGCCAGCAGCTTGCCAGGGGCGAGCGAGCAGTACTTC. This chain connects TRBV5-5 to TRBJ2-7; D perhaps matches TRBD1 (6 bases). CDR1 and CDR2 from the germline V gene are SGHKS and YYEKEE (reference sequence). The CDR3 has 13 amino acids. Deletions cut 1 base from V and 6 bases from J, with 11 bases between.

This clone was observed a few times. This chain uses TRBV6-1 with TRBJ2-7, with unresolved D. Germline assignment: CDR1 MNHNS and CDR2 SASEGT. The CDR3 is 11 residues long. V was cut by 2 bases and J by 6 bases, with 5 bases left in between. This CDR3 reads CASSEWGEQYV. The CDR3 DNA reads as TGTGCCAGCAGTGAATGGGGCGAGCAGTACGTC.

This clone was counted a few times. This chain joins TRBV28 and TRBJ2-5; perhaps TRBD2 as D (7 bases). The CDR3 loop spans 17 amino acids. The V and J ends lost 8 bases and 4 bases respectively, with 26 bases between them. Germline V gives CDR1 MDHEN, CDR2 SYDVKM. In nucleotides, the CDR3 is TGTGCCAGCCGAACTAATGGGGGGGCGGATGGGCGAGAGACCCAGTACTTC. Protein product: CASRTNGGADGRETQYF.

The chain is built from TRBV18 and TRBJ2-7; 7 bases fit TRBD1. J gave up 4 bases and V 6 bases, and 9 bases lay outside the gene matches. There are 14 residues in the CDR3. The germline CDR1 and CDR2 sequences are KGHSH and LQKENI. The CDR3 region is CASSRTGTDYEQYF. The CDR3 DNA follows: TGTGCCAGCTCCCGTACCGGGACAGATTACGAGCAGTACTTC.

A single count supports this clone. The rearrangement uses TRBV19 and TRBJ2-1, with 9 bases lining up with TRBD2. This CDR3 region has 16 residues. Trimming cost V 3 bases and J 5 bases; bases outside gene matches: 8. Germline-derived CDR1 and CDR2 are LNHDA and SQIVND (reference sequence). DNA for the CDR3: TGTGCCAGTAGTATTTTAGCGGGAGTGGGAGACAATGAGCAGTTCTTC. Translation gives CASSILAGVGDNEQFF.

The chain has TRBV6-2 or TRBV6-3 and TRBJ2-7; 9 nucleotides agree with TRBD1. This CDR3 has 14 amino acids. Germline V gene lookup returns CDR1 MNHEY and CDR2 SVGEGT. The V and J ends lost 6 bases and 6 bases, in that order; junction bases with no gene match: 9. In DNA form, the CDR3 reads TGTGCCAGCAGCTTATGGACAGGGGAGGCCGAGCAGTACTTC. Protein sequence: CASSLWTGEAEQYF.

The chain combines TRBV19 with TRBJ1-5; the D is unclear. Trimming took off 3 bases at V and 5 bases at J, with 8 bases between the two ends. Germline V gene sequence: CDR1 LNHDA, CDR2 SQIVND (reference sequence). This CDR3 has 13 residues. The CDR3 protein is CASSIQSDQPQHF. CDR3 coding DNA: TGTGCCAGTAGTATTCAGTCAGATCAGCCCCAGCATTTT.

The V gene is TRBV15, the J gene TRBJ2-2; D remains unclear. Trimming stripped 0 bases from V and 0 bases from J, with 14 bases between. From germline, CDR1 is LNHNV and CDR2 YYDKDF (reference sequence). The CDR3 consists of 18 residues. Written as DNA, the CDR3 is TGTGCCACCAGCAGAGATTCGTCAGTTCAATCGAACACCGGGGAGCTGTTTTTT. This translates into CATSRDSSVQSNTGELFF.

The chain recombines TRBV10-3 with TRBJ1-4; the D gene is possibly TRBD1 (5 bases). The CDR3 is 14 amino acids. V was shortened by 4 bases and J by 4 bases, with 10 bases between the two germline ends. Germline V gene sequence: CDR1 ENHRY, CDR2 SYGVKD. CDR3 in amino acids: CAISASGSNEKLFF. CDR3 sequence (DNA): TGTGCCATCAGTGCCTCAGGGAGTAATGAAAAACTGTTTTTT.

The chain links TRBV2 to TRBJ1-1; 12 bases agree with TRBD1. With 4 bases clipped from V and 5 bases from J, the junction kept 5 bases outside the gene matches. CDR1 and CDR2 (germline): SNHLY, FYNNEI. The CDR3 has 15 residues. The CDR3 region has the DNA TGTGCCAGCAGTGGGGGACAGGGGGCTGGGACTGAAGCTTTCTTT. Translating it yields CASSGGQGAGTEAFF.

V is TRBV6-2 or TRBV6-3 and J is TRBJ1-1; D not certain. The CDR3 has 14 amino acids. The ends were cut back, 2 bases at V and 5 bases at J, with 12 bases in the middle. CDR1 and CDR2 from the germline V gene are MNHEY and SVGEGT. The CDR3 loop reads CASSYPQPVTEAFF. The CDR3 nucleotides are TGTGCCAGCAGTTACCCGCAACCTGTGACTGAAGCTTTCTTT.

This chain connects TRBV6-1 to TRBJ1-2; D is possibly TRBD1 (5 bases). CDR1 MNHNS and CDR2 SASEGT come from the germline V gene. V dropped 3 bases and J dropped 8 bases, with 16 bases sitting between them. The CDR3 loop spans 14 amino acids. The CDR3 DNA sequence: TGTGCCAGCAGTGAGAGGGGCCAGGGTGAGGGCTACACCTTC. Translated, it gives CASSERGQGEGYTF.

This sequence joins TRBV7-2 and TRBJ2-1; 9 nucleotides match TRBD2. Per the germline V gene, CDR1 is SGHTA and CDR2 is FQGNSA. The length of the CDR3 is 15 residues. The V segment lost 2 bases and the J segment 6 bases; nucleotides outside the gene matches: 5. CDR3 nucleotide sequence: TGTGCCAGCAGCTTACTAGCGGGGAACCCCAATGAGCAGTTCTTC. This codes for CASSLLAGNPNEQFF.

The V and J genes are TRBV5-1 and TRBJ1-3, with 11 bases identical to TRBD1. The germline V gene encodes CDR1 SGHRS and CDR2 YFSETQ. The ends lost 0 bases at V and 0 bases at J; junction bases unmatched: 5. This CDR3 contains 18 residues. In DNA, the CDR3 is TGCGCCAGCAGCTTGGGGACAGGGGGCTGGGGCTCTGGAAACACCATATATTTT. As protein: CASSLGTGGWGSGNTIYF. The whole variable domain, remainder taken from reference TRBV5-1 and TRBJ1-3, is KAGVTQTPRYLIKTRGQQVTLSCSPISGHRSVSWYQQTPGQGLQFLFEYFSETQRNKGNFPGRFSGRQFSNSRSEMNVSTLELGDSALYLCASSLGTGGWGSGNTIYFGEGSWLTVV.

This clone qualifies as medium-sized. The chain links TRBV3-1 (or the pseudogene TRBV3-2) to TRBJ1-2; tentatively, D is TRBD1 (6 bases). CDR1 is LGHDT and CDR2 is YNNKEL in the germline V gene (reference sequence). The CDR3 is 16 residues long. The V and J ends lost 0 bases and 6 bases respectively, with 17 bases between them. CDR3 in amino acids: CASSQDYGGYRDGYTF. The CDR3 DNA reads as TGTGCCAGCAGCCAAGATTACGGGGGGTACAGGGATGGCTACACCTTC.

The chain employs TRBV12-3 or TRBV12-4 and TRBJ1-3; unclear D gene. CDR3 length: 12 residues. The germline V and J ends were trimmed by 7 bases and 10 bases, with 14 bases remaining between them. CDR3 loop: CASNRAKGTIYF. The CDR3 DNA reads TGTGCCAGCAATCGGGCGAAGGGAACCATATATTTT.

By sample fraction, this clone is medium-sized. V and J are TRBV5-8 and TRBJ1-1; no definite D call. The germline V gene has CDR1 SGHTS and CDR2 YDEGEE. Trimming shortened V by 3 bases and J by 11 bases, and 23 bases separated the two germline ends. CDR3 length: 15 amino acids. CDR3 region: CASSYKTIMRPGAFF. In DNA form, the CDR3 reads TGTGCCAGCAGCTACAAGACAATCATGAGGCCGGGGGCTTTCTTT.

The chain joins TRBV6-5 to TRBJ1-2; 12 positions agree with TRBD1. This CDR3 region has 14 residues. J was trimmed by 8 bases and V by 9 bases; bases with no gene match: 10. The germline CDR1 and CDR2 sequences are MNHEY and SVGAGI. The CDR3: CASIPGQGAWGYTF. CDR3 in DNA: TGTGCCAGTATCCCGGGACAGGGGGCGTGGGGCTACACCTTC.

The gene calls are TRBV2 and TRBJ1-6, with 9 positions matching TRBD1. The ends lost 4 bases at V and 10 bases at J; junction bases unmatched: 8. The germline V gene encodes CDR1 SNHLY and CDR2 FYNNEI. This CDR3 region has 15 residues. CDR3 sequence reads: CASSVMGQGNSPLHF. The CDR3 DNA follows: TGTGCCAGCAGTGTAATGGGACAGGGTAACTCACCCCTCCACTTT.

This chain uses TRBV6-2 or TRBV6-3 with TRBJ1-5, with a tentative D call TRBD1 (5 bases). The V gene lost 6 bases and the J gene lost 3 bases, with 9 bases spanning the gap. Germline lookup yields CDR1 MNHEY and CDR2 SVGEGT. CDR3 length equals 13 residues. The CDR3 reads CASSRDHNQPQHF. The CDR3 DNA reads TGTGCCAGCAGCAGGGACCACAATCAGCCCCAGCATTTT.

The chain carries TRBV11-3 and TRBJ2-1; a possible D gene is TRBD2 (6 bases). Trimming pared 1 base from V and 7 bases from J, leaving 11 bases between. The CDR3 runs 14 residues. In germline, CDR1 is SGHNT, CDR2 YENEEA. The CDR3 spells CASSLGGSGNEQFF. For the CDR3, the DNA is TGTGCCAGCAGCTTAGGGGGTAGCGGAAATGAGCAGTTCTTC. The full variable domain, rest sourced from reference TRBV11-3 and TRBJ2-1, is EAGVVQSPRYKIIEKKQPVAFWCNPISGHNTLYWYLQNLGQGPELLIRYENEEAVDDSQLPKDRFSAERLKGVDSTLKIQPAELGDSAVYLCASSLGGSGNEQFFGPGTRLTVL.

This chain connects TRBV7-3 to TRBJ1-1; weak D call: TRBD1 (5 bases). The CDR3 covers 14 residues. Germline V gene sequence: CDR1 SGHTA, CDR2 FQGTGA. V was cut by 5 bases and J by 1 base, with 11 bases left in between. The CDR3 coding sequence is TGTGCCAGCAGCCTGACAGCTCCGAACACTGAAGCTTTCTTT. Its protein is CASSLTAPNTEAFF.

The chain joins TRBV7-9 to TRBJ2-2; D is possibly TRBD1 (6 bases). Trimming left V 2 bases short and J 0 bases short, with 10 bases between. This CDR3 is 16 amino acids long. Germline V gene data show CDR1 as SEHNR and CDR2 as FQNEAQ (reference sequence). CDR3: CASSLPGQPNTGELFF. DNA for the CDR3: TGTGCCAGCAGCTTACCGGGACAACCGAACACCGGGGAGCTGTTTTTT. Together with reference TRBV7-9 and TRBJ2-2, the CDR3 gives the full variable domain: DTGVSQNPRHKITKRGQNVTFRCDPISEHNRLYWYRQTLGQGPEFLTYFQNEAQLEKSRLLSDRFSAERPKGSFSTLEIQRTEQGDSAMYLCASSLPGQPNTGELFFGEGSRLTVL.